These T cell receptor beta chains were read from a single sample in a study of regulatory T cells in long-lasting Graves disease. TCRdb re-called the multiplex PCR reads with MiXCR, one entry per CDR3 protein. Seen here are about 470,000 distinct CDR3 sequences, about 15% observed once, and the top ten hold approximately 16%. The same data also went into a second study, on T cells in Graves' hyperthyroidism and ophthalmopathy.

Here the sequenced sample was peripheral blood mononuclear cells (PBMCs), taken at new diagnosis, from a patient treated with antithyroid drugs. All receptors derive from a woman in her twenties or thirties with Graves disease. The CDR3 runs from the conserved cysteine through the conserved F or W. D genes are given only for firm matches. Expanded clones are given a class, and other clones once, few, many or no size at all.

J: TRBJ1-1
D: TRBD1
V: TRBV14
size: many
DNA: TGTGCCAGCAGCCAAGTATCGGGACAGGGGGCGAATACTGAAGCTTTCTTT
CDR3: CASSQVSGQGANTEAFF

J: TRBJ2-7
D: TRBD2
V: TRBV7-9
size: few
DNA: TGTGCCAGCAGCTCCCGGGACTACCCCTACGAGCAGTACTTC
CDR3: CASSSRDYPYEQYF

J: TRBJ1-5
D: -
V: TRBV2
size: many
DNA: TGTGCCAGCAGCCAGGCGCCCCCCAATCAGCCCCAGCATTTT
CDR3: CASSQAPPNQPQHF

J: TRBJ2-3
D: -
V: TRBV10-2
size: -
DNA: TGCGCCAGCAGCGCAAGCGGAGATACGCGGTATTTT
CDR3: CASSASGDTRYF

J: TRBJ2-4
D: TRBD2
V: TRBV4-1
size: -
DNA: TGCGCCAGCAGCCAAGAGGCGGGAGATTCTAATAGGGCCAAAAACATTCAGTACTTC
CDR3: CASSQEAGDSNRAKNIQYF

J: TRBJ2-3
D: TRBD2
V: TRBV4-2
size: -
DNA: TGTGCCAGCAGCCAAGAGCGGGGGGCGGGAGGGGATACGCAGTATTTT
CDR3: CASSQERGAGGDTQYF

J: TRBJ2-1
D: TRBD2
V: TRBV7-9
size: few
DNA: TGTGCCAGCAGCTTAGTTGGACTAGCGGGGTCCCTGAGCTCCTACAATGAGCAGTTCTTC
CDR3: CASSLVGLAGSLSSYNEQFF

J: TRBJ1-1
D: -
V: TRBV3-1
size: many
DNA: TGTGCCAGCAGCCAAGAGTTCACAAGCACTGAAGCTTTCTTT
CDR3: CASSQEFTSTEAFF

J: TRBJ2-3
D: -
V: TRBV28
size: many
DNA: TGTGCCACCCAAGGTTCGGTCTGGTCTGGTGATACGCAGTATTTT
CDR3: CATQGSVWSGDTQYF

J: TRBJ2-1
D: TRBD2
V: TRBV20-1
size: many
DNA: TGCAGTGCTAGTAAGTCTAGCGGCTACAATGAGCAGTTCTTC
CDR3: CSASKSSGYNEQFF

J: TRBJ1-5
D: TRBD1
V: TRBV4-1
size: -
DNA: TGCGCCAGCAGCCTCCGGACAGGGACTCAGCCCCAGCATTTT
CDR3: CASSLRTGTQPQHF

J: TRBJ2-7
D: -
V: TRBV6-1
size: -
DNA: TGTGCCAGCAGCCCCGGGACACGAAAATACGAGCAGTACTTC
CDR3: CASSPGTRKYEQYF

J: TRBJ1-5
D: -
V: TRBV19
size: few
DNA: TGTGCCAGTAGTATCGGGGCAGGGTATAGCAATCAGCCCCAGCATTTT
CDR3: CASSIGAGYSNQPQHF

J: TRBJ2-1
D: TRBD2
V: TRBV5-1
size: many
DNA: TGCGCCAGCAGCTCGGGACTAGCGGGAGGGCCCCTCAGCAATGAGCAGTTCTTC
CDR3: CASSSGLAGGPLSNEQFF

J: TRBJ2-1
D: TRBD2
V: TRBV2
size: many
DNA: TGTGCCTCCCCCGGCCGGGGGGGGGTAGCCTACAATGAGCAGTTCTTC
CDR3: CASPGRGGVAYNEQFF

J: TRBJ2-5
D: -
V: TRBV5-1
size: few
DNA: TGCGCCAGCAGAAATTACGGGAGAAAAGAGACCCAGTACTTC
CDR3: CASRNYGRKETQYF

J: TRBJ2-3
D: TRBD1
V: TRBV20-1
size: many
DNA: TGCAGTGCTAGAGTGATCCAGGGGGCTAAAGATACGCAGTATTTT
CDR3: CSARVIQGAKDTQYF

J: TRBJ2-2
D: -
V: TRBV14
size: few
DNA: TGTGCCAGCAGCCAAGAAATCGGGGGCGGGGAGCTGTTTTTT
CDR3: CASSQEIGGGELFF

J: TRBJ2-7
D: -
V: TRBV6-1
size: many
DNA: TGTGCCAGCAGGCGGGACTTTACGAGCTCCTACGAGCAGTACTTC
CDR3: CASRRDFTSSYEQYF

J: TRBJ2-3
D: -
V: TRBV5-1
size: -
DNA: TGCGCCAGCAGCTTGCAACCCACAGATACGCAGTGTTTT
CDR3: CASSLQPTDTQCF

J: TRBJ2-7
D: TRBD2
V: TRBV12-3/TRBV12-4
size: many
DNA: TGTGCCAGCAGTTTAAGGAGAGTGACTAGCGGGGCGACTAACTACGAGCAGTACTTC
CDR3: CASSLRRVTSGATNYEQYF

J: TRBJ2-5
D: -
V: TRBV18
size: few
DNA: TGTGCCAGCTCACCACTTCAGGGGCGAGAGGACGCGGGCTTC
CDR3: CASSPLQGREDAGF

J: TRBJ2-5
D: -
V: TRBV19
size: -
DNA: TGTGCCAGTAGTCACCAAGGGGCTCAAGAGACCCAGTACTTC
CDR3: CASSHQGAQETQYF

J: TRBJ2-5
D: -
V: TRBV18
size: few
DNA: TGTGCCAGCTCACCAGCGCAAGAGGCCCAGTACTTC
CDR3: CASSPAQEAQYF

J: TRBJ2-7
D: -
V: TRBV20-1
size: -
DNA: TGCAGTGCGCCCGGGGCCGGTACAGGGAGCTACGAGCAGTACTTC
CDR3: CSAPGAGTGSYEQYF

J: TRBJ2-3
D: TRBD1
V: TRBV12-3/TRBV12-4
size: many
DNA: TGTGCCAGCAGTGTGGACAGGGGGCGTACAGATACGCAGTATTTT
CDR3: CASSVDRGRTDTQYF

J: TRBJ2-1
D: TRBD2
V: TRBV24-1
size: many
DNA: TGTGCCACCAGTGCGCTAGCGGGATACAATGAGCAGTTCTTC
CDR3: CATSALAGYNEQFF

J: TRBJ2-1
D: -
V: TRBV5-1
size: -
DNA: TGCGCCAGCAGCTTGAGGATTGGGACAGGGCTTACTAGCGGGTACAATGAGCAGTTCTTC
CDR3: CASSLRIGTGLTSGYNEQFF

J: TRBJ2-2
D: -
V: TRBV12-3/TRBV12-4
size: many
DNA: TGTGCCAGCAGTTTACGGTCGGGAGCAAACACCGGGGAGCTGTTTTTT
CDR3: CASSLRSGANTGELFF

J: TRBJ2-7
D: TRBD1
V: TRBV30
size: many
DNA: TGTGCCTGGGTCCCGGGACAGGGGACCTACGAGCAGTACTTC
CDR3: CAWVPGQGTYEQYF

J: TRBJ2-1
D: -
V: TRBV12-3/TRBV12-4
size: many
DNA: TGTGCCAGCAACGCCATCCCGGGTAATGAGCAGTTCTTC
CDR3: CASNAIPGNEQFF

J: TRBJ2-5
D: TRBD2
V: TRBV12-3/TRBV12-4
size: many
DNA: TGTGCCAGCAGTTTGATGGGGAGGGTCTCGGAAGAGACCCAGTACTTC
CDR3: CASSLMGRVSEETQYF

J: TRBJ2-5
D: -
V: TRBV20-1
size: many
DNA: TGCAGTGCTAGAGCCCCCGGGACTGGCGGCAGGGCCCAGTACTTC
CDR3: CSARAPGTGGRAQYF

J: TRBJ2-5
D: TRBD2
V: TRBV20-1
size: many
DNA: TGCAGTGCTAGAGGGGCTAGCGGGCAAGAGACCCAGTACTTC
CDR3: CSARGASGQETQYF

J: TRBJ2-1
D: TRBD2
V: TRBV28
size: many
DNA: TGTGCCAGCAGTTTAAGCGGGAGAGACCAGTTCTTC
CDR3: CASSLSGRDQFF

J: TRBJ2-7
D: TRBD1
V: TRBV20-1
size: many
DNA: TGCAGTGCTGTCACAGGGGCGGCGATTTACGAGCAGTACTTC
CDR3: CSAVTGAAIYEQYF

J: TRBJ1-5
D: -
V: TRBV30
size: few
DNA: TGTGCCCTGAGTGGGCAGTACAATCAGCCCCAGCATTTT
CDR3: CALSGQYNQPQHF

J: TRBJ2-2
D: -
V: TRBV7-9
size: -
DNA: TGTGCCAGCAGCCATAATAGGCCGCTACGAGGGGAAGGAGATACCGGGGGGCTGTTTTTT
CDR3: CASSHNRPLRGEGDTGGLFF

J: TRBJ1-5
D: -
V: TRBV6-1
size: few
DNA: TGTGCCAGCAGGCCGGACGGCAATCAGCCCCAGCATTTT
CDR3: CASRPDGNQPQHF

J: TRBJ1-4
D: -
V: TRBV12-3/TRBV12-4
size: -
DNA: TGTGCCAGCCGGCAGGGCCGGCGGGATGAAAAACTGTTTTTT
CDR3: CASRQGRRDEKLFF

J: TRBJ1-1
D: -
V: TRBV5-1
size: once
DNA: TGCGCCAGCAGCTTAACCCCAGGGGTGAGCACTGAAGCTTTCTTT
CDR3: CASSLTPGVSTEAFF

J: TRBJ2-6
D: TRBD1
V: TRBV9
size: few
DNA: TGTGCCAGCAGCGCAGGCCACAGGGGGGCCAACGTCCAGACTTTC
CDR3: CASSAGHRGANVQTF

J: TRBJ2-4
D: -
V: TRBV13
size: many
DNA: TGTGCCAGCAGCCCCCCGCCGCAGGGGGCCAAAAACATTCAGTACTTC
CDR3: CASSPPPQGAKNIQYF

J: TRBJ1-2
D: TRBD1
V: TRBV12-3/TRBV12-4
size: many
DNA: TGTGCCAGCAGTCCCACAGGGGGCGCTCACTATGGCTACACCTTC
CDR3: CASSPTGGAHYGYTF